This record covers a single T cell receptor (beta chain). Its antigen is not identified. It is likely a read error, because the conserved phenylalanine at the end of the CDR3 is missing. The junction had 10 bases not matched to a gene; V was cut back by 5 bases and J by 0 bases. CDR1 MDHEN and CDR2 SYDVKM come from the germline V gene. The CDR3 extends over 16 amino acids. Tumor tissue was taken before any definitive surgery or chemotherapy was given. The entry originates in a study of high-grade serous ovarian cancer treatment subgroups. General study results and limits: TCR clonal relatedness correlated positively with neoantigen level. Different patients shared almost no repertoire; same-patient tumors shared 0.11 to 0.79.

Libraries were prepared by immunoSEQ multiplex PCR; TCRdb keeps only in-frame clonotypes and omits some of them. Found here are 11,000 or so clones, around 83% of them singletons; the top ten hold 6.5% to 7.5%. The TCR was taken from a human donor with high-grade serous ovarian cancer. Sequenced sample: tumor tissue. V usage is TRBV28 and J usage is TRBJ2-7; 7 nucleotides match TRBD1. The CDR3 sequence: CASSLDQTGYSYEQYL. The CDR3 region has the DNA TGTGCCAGCAGTCTCGATCAGACAGGGTACTCCTACGAGCAGTACCTC.